Below are 13 T cell receptor beta chains sequenced from a single sample in a study of response to subunit inactivated influenza vaccine. TCRdb reprocessed the RT-PCR reads with MiXCR, giving one entry per CDR3 protein. The sample lists approximately 500,000 distinct CDR3 sequences; 10% to 15% were seen once. The input for sequencing was PBMCs from blood, taken about 6 weeks after vaccination. The source is a man in his fifties or sixties who received an inactivated influenza vaccine.

This clonotype was recorded many times. The chain carries TRBV12-3 or TRBV12-4 and TRBJ1-4; no firm D call. This CDR3 has 13 amino acids. Trimming cost V 4 bases and J 7 bases, with 10 bases left between them. CDR3 bases: TGTGCCAGCAGTTCTGGACGGGGTGAAAAACTGTTTTTT. Translation gives CASSSGRGEKLFF.

The rearrangement uses TRBV20-1 and TRBJ2-1; tentative D call: TRBD1 (6 bases). There are 14 residues in the CDR3. The germline V gene has CDR1 DFQATT and CDR2 SNEGSKA (reference sequence). V lost 3 bases and J 9 bases, leaving 18 bases between the germline ends. The CDR3 spells CSASGGEEIGEQFF. The CDR3, as DNA: TGCAGTGCTAGTGGGGGCGAGGAGATCGGTGAGCAGTTCTTC.

This clonotype was observed a handful of times. V usage is TRBV20-1 and J usage is TRBJ2-7; 8 bases match TRBD2. The CDR3 contains 13 residues. Germline V gene data show CDR1 as DFQATT and CDR2 as SNEGSKA (reference sequence). V shed 4 bases, J shed 5 bases, and the junction held 7 bases outside the gene matches. This CDR3 is CSANRAGANEQYF. CDR3 DNA sequence: TGCAGTGCTAATCGAGCGGGGGCCAACGAGCAGTACTTC.

There are many counts of this clonotype. The V and J genes are TRBV20-1 and TRBJ2-7, with 8 bases lining up with TRBD2. The J call is in doubt because the DNA end fits TRBJ2-5 better. The CDR3 sequence is 14 residues long. The germline CDR1 and CDR2 sequences are DFQATT and SNEGSKA (reference sequence). CDR3 in amino acids: CSARPRTSGSTQYF. DNA of the CDR3: TGCAGTGCTAGGCCCCGAACTAGCGGCTCGACCCAGTACTTC.

This clonotype was counted once. V is TRBV20-1 and J is TRBJ2-7; 9 bases align to TRBD2. The CDR3 is 14 residues long. The germline CDR1 and CDR2 sequences are DFQATT and SNEGSKA (reference sequence). The V gene end was trimmed by 6 bases and the J gene end by 0 bases; junction bases not matched to a gene: 6. Here the CDR3 reads CSAPGLAGSYEQYF. The CDR3 nucleotides are TGCAGTGCCCCGGGACTAGCCGGCTCCTACGAGCAGTACTTC.

The V call is TRBV4-3, the J call TRBJ2-2, with D possibly being TRBD1 or TRBD2 (6 bases each). CDR1 and CDR2 from the germline V gene are LGHNA and YSLEER. Trimming cost V 3 bases and J 6 bases, with 17 bases left between them. The CDR3 length is 16 residues. The CDR3 DNA sequence: TGCGCCAGCAGCCAGCCCAATAATGGGGGGCCCGGGGAGCTGTTTTTT. It translates to CASSQPNNGGPGELFF.

Many counts were recorded for this clonotype. The genes are TRBV12-3 or TRBV12-4 and TRBJ2-7; D possibly corresponds to TRBD2 (7 bases). Trimming removed 5 bases from V and 2 bases from J, with 13 bases in between. The CDR3 sequence is 14 residues long. CDR3 DNA sequence: TGTGCCAGCAGTCCTTCGGGGGGCCCCTACGAGCAGTACTTC. It specifies CASSPSGGPYEQYF.

This clonotype turned up a few times. V gene TRBV4-2 combines with J gene TRBJ2-7, with D possibly being TRBD2 (5 bases). CDR3 length: 14 amino acids. V was cut by 0 bases and J by 3 bases, with 9 bases left in between. Germline CDR1 is LGHNA and CDR2 is YNFKEQ. The CDR3 loop reads CASSQEGGFYEQYF. The CDR3 nucleotides are TGTGCCAGCAGCCAAGAAGGAGGATTCTACGAGCAGTACTTC.

This chain joins TRBV6-2 or TRBV6-3 and TRBJ2-2; D may be TRBD1 or TRBD2 (5 bases each). The V gene lost 6 bases and the J gene lost 3 bases, with 17 bases spanning the gap. The CDR3 runs 16 residues. CDR1 and CDR2 from the germline V gene are MNHEY and SVGEGT. The CDR3 DNA reads as TGTGCCAGCAGGAAAACTAGGGGCCTGTACACCGGGGAGCTGTTTTTT. It is translated as CASRKTRGLYTGELFF.

In its sample, this clonotype was seen many times. This chain links TRBV5-1 with TRBJ2-7, with D possibly TRBD1 on 5 matching bases. The CDR3 runs to 14 residues. The V end lost 0 bases, the J end lost 3 bases, and 10 bases lay between the germline ends. Per germline, CDR1 SGHRS and CDR2 YFSETQ. This chain's CDR3 is CASSLGTTDYEQYF. The CDR3 region has the DNA TGCGCCAGCAGCTTGGGGACAACGGACTACGAGCAGTACTTC.

This clonotype was observed a few times. The J gene is TRBJ2-5, the V gene TRBV14; D is ambiguous. CDR3 length equals 17 residues. Germline CDR1 is SGHDN and CDR2 is FVKESK. V lost 0 bases and J lost 5, with 19 bases in between. The CDR3 nucleotides read TGTGCCAGCAGCCAAGACGCCCCCCGGGTTGAAATGGAGACCCAGTACTTC. This sequence encodes CASSQDAPRVEMETQYF.

This sequence joins TRBV7-9 and TRBJ2-7, with D uncertain. The CDR3 length is 12 residues. Trimming left V 6 bases short and J 3 bases short, with 9 bases between. Germline CDR1 reads SEHNR; CDR2 reads FQNEAQ (reference sequence). CDR3 region: CASSTADYEQYF. As DNA, the CDR3 is TGTGCCAGCAGTACCGCCGACTACGAGCAGTACTTC.

This clonotype has just a few counts. Its ends do not fully match the called genes, so a read error is possible. The chain has TRBV20-1 and TRBJ2-2, with D possibly being TRBD2 (6 bases). Germline V gives CDR1 DFQATT, CDR2 SNEGSKA (reference sequence). The CDR3 consists of 14 residues. CDR3 sequence: CTASRTNPTGELFF. The DNA for the CDR3 is TGCACTGCTAGTCGGACTAACCCCACCGGGGAGCTGTTTTTT.